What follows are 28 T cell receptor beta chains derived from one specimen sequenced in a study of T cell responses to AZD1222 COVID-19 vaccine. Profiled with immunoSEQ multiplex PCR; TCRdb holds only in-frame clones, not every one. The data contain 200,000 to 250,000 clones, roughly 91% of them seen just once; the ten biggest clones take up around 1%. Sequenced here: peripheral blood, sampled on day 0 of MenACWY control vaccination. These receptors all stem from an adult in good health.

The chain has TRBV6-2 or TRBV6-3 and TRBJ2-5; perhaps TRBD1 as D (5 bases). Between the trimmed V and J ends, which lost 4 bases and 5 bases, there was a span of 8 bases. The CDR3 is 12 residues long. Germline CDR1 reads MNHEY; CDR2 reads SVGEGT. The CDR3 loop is CASSSSGETQYF. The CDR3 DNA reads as TGTGCCAGCAGTTCCTCAGGGGAGACCCAGTACTTC.

CDR3: CASSPPGTGDGGYTF. In DNA, the CDR3 is TGTGCCAGCAGTCCCCCCGGGACAGGGGATGGCGGCTACACCTTC. The V call is TRBV25-1, the J call TRBJ1-2, with 10 bases identical to TRBD1. The CDR3 covers 15 residues. Germline CDR1 is MGHDK and CDR2 is SYGVNS. V lost 5 bases to trimming and J lost 8 bases; unmatched junction nucleotides: 11.

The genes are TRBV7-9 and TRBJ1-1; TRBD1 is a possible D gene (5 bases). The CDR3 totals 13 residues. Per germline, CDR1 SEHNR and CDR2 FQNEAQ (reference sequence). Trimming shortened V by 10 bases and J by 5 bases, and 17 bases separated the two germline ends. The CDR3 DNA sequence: TGTGCCACGACCGGGCAGGGCGGGACTGAAGCTTTCTTT. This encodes CATTGQGGTEAFF. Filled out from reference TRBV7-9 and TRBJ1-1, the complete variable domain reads DTGVSQNPRHKITKRGQNVTFRCDPISEHNRLYWYRQTLGQGPEFLTYFQNEAQLEKSRLLSDRFSAERPKGSFSTLEIQRTEQGDSAMYLCATTGQGGTEAFFGQGTRLTVV.

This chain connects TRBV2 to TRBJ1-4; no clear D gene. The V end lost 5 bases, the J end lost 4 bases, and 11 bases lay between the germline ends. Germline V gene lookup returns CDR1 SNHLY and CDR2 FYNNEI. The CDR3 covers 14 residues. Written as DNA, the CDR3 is TGTGCCAGCAGTAAACAGCTTTATAATGAAAAACTGTTTTTT. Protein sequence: CASSKQLYNEKLFF. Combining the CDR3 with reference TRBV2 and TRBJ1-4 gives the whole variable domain EPEVTQTPSHQVTQMGQEVILRCVPISNHLYFYWYRQILGQKVEFLVSFYNNEISEKSEIFDDQFSVERPDGSNFTLKIRSTKLEDSAMYFCASSKQLYNEKLFFGSGTQLSVL.

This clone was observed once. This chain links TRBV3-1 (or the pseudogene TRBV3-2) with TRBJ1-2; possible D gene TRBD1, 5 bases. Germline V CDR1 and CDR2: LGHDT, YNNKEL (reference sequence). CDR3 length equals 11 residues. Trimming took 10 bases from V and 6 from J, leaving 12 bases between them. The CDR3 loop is CATLGGDGYTF. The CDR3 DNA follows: TGTGCCACCCTCGGGGGGGATGGCTACACCTTC.

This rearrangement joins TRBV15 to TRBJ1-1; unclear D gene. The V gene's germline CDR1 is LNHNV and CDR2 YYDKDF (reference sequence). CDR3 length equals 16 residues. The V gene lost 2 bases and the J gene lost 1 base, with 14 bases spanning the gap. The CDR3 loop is CATSRPPREGNTEAFF. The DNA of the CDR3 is TGTGCCACCAGCAGACCACCCCGGGAGGGGAACACTGAAGCTTTCTTT.

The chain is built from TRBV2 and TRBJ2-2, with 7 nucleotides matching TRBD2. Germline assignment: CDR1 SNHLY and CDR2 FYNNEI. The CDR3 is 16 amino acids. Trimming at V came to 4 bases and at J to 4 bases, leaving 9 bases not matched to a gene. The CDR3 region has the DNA TGTGCCAGCAGTGTGGCGCGGGGGAGGGCCACCGGGGAGCTGTTTTTT. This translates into CASSVARGRATGELFF.

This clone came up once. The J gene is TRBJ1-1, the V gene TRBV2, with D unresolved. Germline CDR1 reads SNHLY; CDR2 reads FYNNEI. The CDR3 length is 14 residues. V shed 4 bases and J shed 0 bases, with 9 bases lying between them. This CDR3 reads CASSAGNLNTEAFF. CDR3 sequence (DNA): TGTGCCAGCAGTGCGGGGAATTTGAACACTGAAGCTTTCTTT.

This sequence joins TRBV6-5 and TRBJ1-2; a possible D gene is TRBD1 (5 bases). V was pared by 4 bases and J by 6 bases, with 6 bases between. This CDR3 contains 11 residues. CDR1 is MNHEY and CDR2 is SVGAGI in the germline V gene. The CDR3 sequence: CASSWGNGYTF. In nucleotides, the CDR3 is TGTGCCAGCAGTTGGGGGAATGGCTACACCTTC.

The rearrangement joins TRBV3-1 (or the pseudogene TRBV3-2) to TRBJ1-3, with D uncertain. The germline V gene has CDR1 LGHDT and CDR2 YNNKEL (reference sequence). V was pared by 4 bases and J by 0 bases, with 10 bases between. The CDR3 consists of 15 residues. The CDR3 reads CASSPVTSSGNTIYF. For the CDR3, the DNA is TGTGCCAGCAGCCCTGTTACGAGCTCTGGAAACACCATATATTTT.

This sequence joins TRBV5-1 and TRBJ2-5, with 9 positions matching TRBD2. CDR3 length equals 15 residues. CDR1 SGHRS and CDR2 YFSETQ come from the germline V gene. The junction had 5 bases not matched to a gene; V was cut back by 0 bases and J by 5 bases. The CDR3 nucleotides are TGCGCCAGCAGCTTGGGGAGCGGGGGGTTTGAGACCCAGTACTTC. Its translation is CASSLGSGGFETQYF.

The CDR3 bases are TGTGCCAGCAGTACAACAGGGCCGGGGGGCTACACCTTC. The encoded protein is CASSTTGPGGYTF. The chain couples TRBV28 to TRBJ1-2, with D possibly TRBD1 on 6 matching bases. Germline V gene data show CDR1 as MDHEN and CDR2 as SYDVKM. Between the trimmed V and J ends, which lost 5 bases and 8 bases, there was a span of 15 bases. The CDR3 runs 13 residues.

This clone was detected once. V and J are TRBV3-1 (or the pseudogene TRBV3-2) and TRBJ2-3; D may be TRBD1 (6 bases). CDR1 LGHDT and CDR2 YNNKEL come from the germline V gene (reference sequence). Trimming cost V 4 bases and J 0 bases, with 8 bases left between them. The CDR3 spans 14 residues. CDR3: CASSRQVSTDTQYF. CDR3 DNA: TGTGCCAGCAGCCGACAGGTCAGCACAGATACGCAGTATTTT.

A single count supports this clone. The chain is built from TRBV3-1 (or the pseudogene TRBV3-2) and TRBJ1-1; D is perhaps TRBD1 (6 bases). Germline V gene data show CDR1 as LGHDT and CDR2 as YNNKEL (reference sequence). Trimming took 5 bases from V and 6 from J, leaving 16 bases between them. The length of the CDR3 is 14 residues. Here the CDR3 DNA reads TGTGCCAGCAGCATAGGGGGGAACGGTGCTGAAGCTTTCTTT. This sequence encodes CASSIGGNGAEAFF.

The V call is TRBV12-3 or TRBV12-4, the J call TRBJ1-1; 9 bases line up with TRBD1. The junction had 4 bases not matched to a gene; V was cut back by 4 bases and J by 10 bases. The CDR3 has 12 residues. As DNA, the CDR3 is TGTGCCAGCAGTTACAGGGGGCCGGGAGCTTTCTTT. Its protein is CASSYRGPGAFF.

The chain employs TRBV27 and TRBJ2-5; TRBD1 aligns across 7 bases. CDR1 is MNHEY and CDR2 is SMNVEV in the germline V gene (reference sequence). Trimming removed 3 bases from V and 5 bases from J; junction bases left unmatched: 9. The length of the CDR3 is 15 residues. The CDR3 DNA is TGTGCCAGCAGTTTGGGGTCAGGGGGTAGGGAGACCCAGTACTTC. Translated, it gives CASSLGSGGRETQYF.

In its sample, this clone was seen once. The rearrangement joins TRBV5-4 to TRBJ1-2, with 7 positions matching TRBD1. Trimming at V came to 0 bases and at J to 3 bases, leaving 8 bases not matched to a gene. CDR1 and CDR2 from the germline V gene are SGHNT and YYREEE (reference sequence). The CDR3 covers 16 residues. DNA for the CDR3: TGTGCCAGCAGCTTGGATTTAGGGCAGGGGGACTATGGCTACACCTTC. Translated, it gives CASSLDLGQGDYGYTF.

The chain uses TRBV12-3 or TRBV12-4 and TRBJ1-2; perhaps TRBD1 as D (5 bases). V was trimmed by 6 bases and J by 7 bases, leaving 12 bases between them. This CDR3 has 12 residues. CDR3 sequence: CASREQVFGYTF. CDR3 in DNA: TGTGCCAGCAGAGAACAGGTTTTTGGCTACACCTTC.

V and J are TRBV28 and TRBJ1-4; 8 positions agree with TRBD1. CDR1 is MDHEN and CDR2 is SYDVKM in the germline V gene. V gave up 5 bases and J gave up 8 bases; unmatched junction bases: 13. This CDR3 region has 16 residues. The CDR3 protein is CASSTRAGGIGEKLFF. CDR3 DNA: TGTGCCAGCAGTACGAGAGCAGGGGGCATTGGGGAAAAACTGTTTTTT.

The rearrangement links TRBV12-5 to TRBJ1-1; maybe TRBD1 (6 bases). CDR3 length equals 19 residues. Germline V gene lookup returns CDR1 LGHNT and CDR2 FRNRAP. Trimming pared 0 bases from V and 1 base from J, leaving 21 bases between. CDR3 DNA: TGTGCTAGTGGTTTGGTACAGGGCTCTCGAACGCAGGGGAACACTGAAGCTTTCTTT. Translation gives CASGLVQGSRTQGNTEAFF.

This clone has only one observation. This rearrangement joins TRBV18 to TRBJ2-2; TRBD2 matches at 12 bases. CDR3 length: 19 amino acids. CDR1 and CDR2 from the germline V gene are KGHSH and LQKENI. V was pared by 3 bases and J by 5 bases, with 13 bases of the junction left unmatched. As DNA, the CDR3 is TGTGCCAGCTCACCCCCGGATCTAGCGGGGGGGCCGAGAACCGGGGAGCTGTTTTTT. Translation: CASSPPDLAGGPRTGELFF.

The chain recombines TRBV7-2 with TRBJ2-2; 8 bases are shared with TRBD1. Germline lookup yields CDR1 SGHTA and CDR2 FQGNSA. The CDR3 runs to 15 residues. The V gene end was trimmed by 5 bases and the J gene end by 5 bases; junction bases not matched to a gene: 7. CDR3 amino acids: CASSQGQGATGELFF. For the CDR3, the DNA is TGTGCCAGCAGCCAAGGACAGGGAGCAACCGGGGAGCTGTTTTTT.

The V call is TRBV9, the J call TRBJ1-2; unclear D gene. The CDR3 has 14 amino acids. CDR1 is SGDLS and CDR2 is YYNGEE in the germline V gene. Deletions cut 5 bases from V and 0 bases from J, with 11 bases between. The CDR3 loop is CASSPSVANYGYTF. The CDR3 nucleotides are TGTGCCAGCAGTCCATCGGTCGCTAACTATGGCTACACCTTC. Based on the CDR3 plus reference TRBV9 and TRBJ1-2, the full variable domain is DSGVTQTPKHLITATGQRVTLRCSPRSGDLSVYWYQQSLDQGLQFLIQYYNGEERAKGNILERFSAQQFPDLHSELNLSSLELGDSALYFCASSPSVANYGYTFGSGTRLTVV.

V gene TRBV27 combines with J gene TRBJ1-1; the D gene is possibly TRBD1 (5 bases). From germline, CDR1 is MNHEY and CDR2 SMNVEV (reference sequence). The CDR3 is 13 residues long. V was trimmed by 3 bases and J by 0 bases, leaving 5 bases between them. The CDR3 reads CASSLGLNTEAFF. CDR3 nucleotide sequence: TGTGCCAGCAGTTTGGGGCTGAACACTGAAGCTTTCTTT.

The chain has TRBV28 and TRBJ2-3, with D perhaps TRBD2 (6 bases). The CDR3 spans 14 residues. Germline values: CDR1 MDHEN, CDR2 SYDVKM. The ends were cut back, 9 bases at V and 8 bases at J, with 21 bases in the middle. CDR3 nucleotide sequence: TGTGCCAGTACTCAGGACGCTCGGAGGGGTACGCAGTATTTT. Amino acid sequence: CASTQDARRGTQYF.

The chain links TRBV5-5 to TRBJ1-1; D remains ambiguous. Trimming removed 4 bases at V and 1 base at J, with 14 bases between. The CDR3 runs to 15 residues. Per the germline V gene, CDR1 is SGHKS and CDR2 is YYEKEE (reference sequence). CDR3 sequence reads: CASSPPPAWNTEAFF. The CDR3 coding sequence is TGTGCCAGCAGCCCGCCCCCAGCCTGGAACACTGAAGCTTTCTTT. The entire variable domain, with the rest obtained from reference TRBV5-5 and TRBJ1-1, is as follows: DAGVTQSPTHLIKTRGQQVTLRCSPISGHKSVSWYQQVLGQGPQFIFQYYEKEERGRGNFPDRFSARQFPNYSSELNVNALLLGDSALYLCASSPPPAWNTEAFFGQGTRLTVV.

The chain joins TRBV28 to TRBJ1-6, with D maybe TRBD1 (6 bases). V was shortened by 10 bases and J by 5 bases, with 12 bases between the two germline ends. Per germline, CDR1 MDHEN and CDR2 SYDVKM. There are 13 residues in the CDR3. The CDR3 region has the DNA TGTGCCATACAGGGTTACGATAATTCACCCCTCCACTTT. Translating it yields CAIQGYDNSPLHF.

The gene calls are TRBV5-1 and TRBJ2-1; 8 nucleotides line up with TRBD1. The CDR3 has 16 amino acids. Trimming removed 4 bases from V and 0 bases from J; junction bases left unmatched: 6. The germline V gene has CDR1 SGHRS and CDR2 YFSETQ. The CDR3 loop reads CASSQGTGGSYNEQFF. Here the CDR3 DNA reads TGCGCCAGCAGCCAGGGAACAGGGGGCTCCTACAATGAGCAGTTCTTC.